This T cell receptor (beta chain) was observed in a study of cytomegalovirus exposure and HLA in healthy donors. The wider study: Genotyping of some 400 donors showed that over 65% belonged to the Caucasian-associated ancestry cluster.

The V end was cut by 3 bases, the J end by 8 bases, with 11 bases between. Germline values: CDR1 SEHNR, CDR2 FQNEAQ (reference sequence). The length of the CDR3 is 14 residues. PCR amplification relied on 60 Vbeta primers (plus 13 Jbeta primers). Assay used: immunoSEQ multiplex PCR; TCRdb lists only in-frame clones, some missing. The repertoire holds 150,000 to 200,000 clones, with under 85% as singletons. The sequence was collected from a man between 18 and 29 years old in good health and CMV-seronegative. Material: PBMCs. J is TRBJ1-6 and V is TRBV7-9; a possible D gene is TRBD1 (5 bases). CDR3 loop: CASSLAGHYSPLHF. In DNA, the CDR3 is TGTGCCAGCAGCTTGGCAGGGCATTATTCACCCCTCCACTTT.